These T cell receptor beta chains were read from a single sample in a study of cytomegalovirus exposure and HLA in healthy donors. TCRdb's copy holds only in-frame clones and misses some; the assay was immunoSEQ multiplex PCR. Here the sample spans roughly 200,000 clones, over 80% being singletons. The source material was PBMCs. The receptors derive from a man aged 30-40 years in good health and CMV-seronegative. Both conserved end residues are part of each CDR3. A D gene is named only where the DNA matches it firmly. The size field is filled for only some rows; it gives once, few, many or a size class.

J gene,CDR3 length,V gene,clone size,D gene,CDR3 protein,CDR3 DNA
TRBJ1-1,14,TRBV27,NA,NA,CASSKPGQWTEAFF,TGTGCCAGCAGTAAACCTGGACAGTGGACTGAAGCTTTCTTT
TRBJ2-7,14,TRBV19,NA,TRBD2,CASSVKTSGYEQYF,TGTGCCAGTAGTGTAAAGACTAGCGGCTACGAGCAGTACTTC
TRBJ2-1,15,TRBV28,NA,TRBD1,CASSNEGAWKNEQFF,TGTGCCAGCAGTAACGAGGGGGCGTGGAAAAATGAGCAGTTCTTC
TRBJ1-1,13,TRBV2,few,NA,CASTPLGPTEAFF,TGTGCCAGCACCCCCCTGGGGCCGACTGAAGCTTTCTTT
TRBJ2-3,11,TRBV7-8,few,NA,CASNSGGTQYF,TGTGCCAGCAACTCTGGAGGTACGCAGTATTTT
TRBJ1-5,12,TRBV5-6,few,NA,CASSVRLQPQHF,TGTGCCAGCAGCGTGCGACTCCAGCCCCAGCATTTT
TRBJ2-7,15,TRBV4-3,NA,NA,CASSQVAGVGYEQYF,TGCGCCAGCAGCCAAGTTGCAGGGGTAGGCTACGAGCAGTACTTC
TRBJ2-3,17,TRBV4-1,once,TRBD1,CASSQQTTGVGTDTQYF,TGCGCCAGCAGCCAGCAAACGACAGGGGTGGGCACAGATACGCAGTATTTT
TRBJ1-2,15,TRBV5-4,once,NA,CASSDNQGFNYGYTF,TGTGCCAGCAGCGACAATCAGGGTTTCAACTATGGCTACACCTTC
TRBJ2-3,14,TRBV2,few,NA,CASSDGLITDTQYF,TGTGCCAGCAGTGATGGACTCATCACAGATACGCAGTATTTT
TRBJ1-5,15,TRBV28,NA,TRBD1,CASRRGQSVNQPQHF,TGTGCCAGCAGGAGGGGACAGTCAGTAAATCAGCCCCAGCATTTT
TRBJ2-1,15,TRBV28,once,NA,CASRSGTPRLNEQFF,TGTGCCAGCAGGTCCGGGACACCTCGTCTCAATGAGCAGTTCTTC
TRBJ2-7,12,TRBV7-2,NA,NA,CASSSSSYEQYF,TGTGCCAGCAGCTCCAGCTCCTACGAGCAGTACTTC
TRBJ2-7,13,TRBV18,NA,NA,CASSPTASYEQYF,TGTGCCAGCTCACCGACAGCCTCCTACGAGCAGTACTTC
TRBJ2-7,17,TRBV9,NA,TRBD2,CASSVDPGGAGRGEQYF,TGTGCCAGCAGCGTCGACCCGGGTGGAGCGGGACGGGGCGAGCAGTACTTC
TRBJ2-7,14,TRBV25-1,NA,NA,CASSEHGKRSEQYF,TGTGCCAGCAGTGAACACGGGAAAAGGTCCGAGCAGTACTTC
TRBJ1-5,16,TRBV5-1,NA,NA,CASSLDSTGSNQPQHF,TGCGCCAGCAGCTTGGATTCCACAGGTAGCAATCAGCCCCAGCATTTT
TRBJ1-2,13,TRBV6-6,NA,TRBD1,CASSPGQSSGYTF,TGTGCCAGCAGCCCGGGACAGTCATCCGGCTACACCTTC
TRBJ1-1,14,TRBV10-1,NA,NA,CASSEESGGTEAFF,TGCGCCAGCAGTGAGGAATCGGGAGGCACTGAAGCTTTCTTT
TRBJ1-5,14,TRBV28,NA,TRBD1,CASSIRDRNQPQHF,TGTGCCAGCAGTATCCGGGACAGGAATCAGCCCCAGCATTTT
TRBJ2-1,11,TRBV6-5,NA,NA,CASSRDNEQFF,TGTGCCAGCAGTCGTGACAATGAGCAGTTCTTC
TRBJ2-5,14,TRBV7-8,NA,TRBD2,CASSQGGEGETQYF,TGTGCCAGCAGCCAGGGAGGGGAGGGGGAGACCCAGTACTTC
TRBJ2-2,16,TRBV27,NA,TRBD2,CASSSSGNTNTGELFF,TGTGCCAGCAGTTCAAGCGGGAACACGAACACCGGGGAGCTGTTTTTT
TRBJ1-5,15,TRBV6-5,NA,TRBD1,CASSKDRVSNQPQHF,TGTGCCAGCAGTAAAGACAGGGTTAGCAATCAGCCCCAGCATTTT
TRBJ2-1,14,TRBV5-1,NA,TRBD2,CASSAGGAGNEQFF,TGCGCCAGCAGCGCCGGGGGGGCAGGCAATGAGCAGTTCTTC
TRBJ2-1,15,TRBV7-9,once,TRBD1,CASSRGQGASYEQFF,TGTGCCAGCAGCCGGGGACAGGGGGCGTCTTATGAGCAGTTCTTC
TRBJ1-4,14,TRBV6-5,NA,NA,CASSYGVGGEKLFF,TGTGCCAGCAGTTATGGGGTGGGGGGTGAAAAACTGTTTTTT
TRBJ1-1,16,TRBV14,NA,NA,CASSQDLGGAKREAFF,TGTGCCAGCAGCCAAGATCTTGGGGGCGCTAAGCGTGAAGCTTTCTTT
TRBJ2-7,17,TRBV28,NA,TRBD1,CASSLLPGTGFAYEQYF,TGTGCCAGCAGTCTCTTACCCGGGACAGGGTTCGCCTACGAGCAGTACTTC
TRBJ1-2,14,TRBV6-6,NA,TRBD1,CASSNFGTGDGYTF,TGTGCCAGCAGTAATTTTGGGACAGGGGATGGCTACACCTTC
TRBJ1-2,12,TRBV25-1,NA,TRBD1,CASSKGAYGYTF,TGTGCCAGCAGTAAGGGGGCCTATGGCTACACCTTC
TRBJ2-2,13,TRBV5-4,NA,TRBD1,CASRQGNTGELFF,TGTGCCAGTCGACAGGGGAACACCGGGGAGCTGTTTTTT
TRBJ2-3,15,TRBV9,NA,TRBD1,CASSPLGGSPDTQYF,TGTGCCAGCAGCCCATTAGGGGGCAGTCCAGATACGCAGTATTTT
TRBJ2-7,16,TRBV2,NA,NA,CASSESGQGGSYEQYF,TGTGCCAGCAGTGAAAGTGGGCAGGGTGGCTCCTACGAGCAGTACTTC
TRBJ2-5,14,TRBV5-1,NA,TRBD1,CASSSPGQGETQYF,TGCGCCAGCAGCTCTCCCGGACAGGGGGAGACCCAGTACTTC
TRBJ2-7,16,TRBV27,NA,NA,CASSLNQGSSFYEQYF,TGTGCCAGCAGTTTAAACCAGGGTTCAAGCTTCTACGAGCAGTACTTC
TRBJ1-2,13,TRBV6-5,NA,NA,CASSYGQKYGYTF,TGTGCCAGCAGTTACGGACAGAAATATGGCTACACCTTC
TRBJ2-3,15,TRBV5-1,NA,TRBD1,CASSLDRGRSDTQYF,TGCGCCAGCAGCTTGGACAGGGGGCGATCCGATACGCAGTATTTT
TRBJ2-6,13,TRBV30,NA,NA,CAWDRSGANVLTF,TGTGCCTGGGACAGATCTGGGGCCAACGTCCTGACTTTC
TRBJ2-1,16,TRBV7-2,NA,TRBD2,CASSLPGTSPYNEQFF,TGTGCCAGCAGCTTACCCGGGACTAGCCCTTACAATGAGCAGTTCTTC
TRBJ1-1,14,TRBV6-1,NA,NA,CASSALSPNTEAFF,TGTGCCAGCAGTGCACTATCACCGAACACTGAAGCTTTCTTT
TRBJ1-4,15,TRBV15,NA,NA,CATSGGGDGGEKLFF,TGTGCCACCAGCGGGGGCGGCGACGGTGGTGAAAAACTGTTTTTT
TRBJ2-1,16,TRBV28,NA,NA,CASSLATSILFNEQFF,TGTGCCAGCAGTCTCGCGACTAGTATTTTATTCAATGAGCAGTTCTTC
TRBJ2-5,13,TRBV7-8,NA,NA,CASSPGTHADLYF,TGTGCCAGCAGCCCAGGGACTCACGCAGATCTGTACTTC
TRBJ2-3,17,TRBV9,once,TRBD2,CASSVDAAGAGTDTQYF,TGTGCCAGCAGCGTAGATGCAGCGGGAGCGGGCACAGATACGCAGTATTTT
TRBJ2-1,14,TRBV10-3,NA,TRBD2,CAISLAGGYNEQFF,TGTGCCATCAGCCTAGCGGGAGGATACAATGAGCAGTTCTTC
TRBJ2-3,13,TRBV28,few,NA,CASSGQYTDTQYF,TGTGCCAGCAGCGGACAATACACAGATACGCAGTATTTT
TRBJ2-1,15,TRBV11-2,NA,TRBD1,CASSLGDRQYNEQFF,TGTGCCAGCAGCTTAGGGGACAGGCAGTACAATGAGCAGTTCTTC
TRBJ2-7,11,TRBV7-2,NA,NA,CASSRLYEQYF,TGTGCCAGCAGCCGACTCTACGAGCAGTACTTC
TRBJ1-2,12,TRBV5-4,NA,NA,CASSLLYGGYTF,TGTGCCAGCAGCCTATTATATGGTGGCTACACCTTC
TRBJ2-7,15,TRBV27,NA,TRBD1,CASSYSGTGAYEQYF,TGTGCCAGCAGTTACTCCGGGACAGGGGCCTACGAGCAGTACTTC
TRBJ2-2,16,TRBV13,NA,TRBD2,CASRPGEGWDTGELFF,TGTGCCAGCAGGCCCGGGGAGGGCTGGGACACCGGGGAGCTGTTTTTT
TRBJ2-7,14,TRBV14,NA,NA,CASSQDPGGIEQYF,TGTGCCAGCAGCCAAGATCCAGGGGGGATAGAGCAGTACTTC
TRBJ1-2,14,TRBV29-1,NA,NA,CSVEVETPSYGYTF,TGCAGCGTTGAAGTGGAGACTCCTTCCTATGGCTACACCTTC
TRBJ1-6,13,TRBV28,NA,NA,CASSLGGDSPLHF,TGTGCCAGCAGTTTAGGGGGGGATTCACCCCTCCACTTT
TRBJ2-5,16,TRBV10-3,NA,TRBD2,CAISTGTSGGKETQYF,TGTGCCATCAGTACCGGGACTAGCGGGGGGAAGGAGACCCAGTACTTC